The 13 T cell receptor beta chains presented below share a single source sample, sequenced in a study of OX40 agonist ivuxolimab in advanced cancers. The assay was immunoSEQ multiplex PCR, and TCRdb's table has in-frame clones only and misses some. This table holds 65,000 to 75,000 clones, more than 70% found once. The sequencing used CD4+ or CD8+ T cells sorted from blood, collected in a trial of the OX40 agonist ivuxolimab. The receptor set was obtained from an adult with an advanced solid tumor such as melanoma, head and neck, liver or kidney cancer.

V and J are TRBV10-1 and TRBJ1-3; D gene unclear. The V gene's germline CDR1 is WNHNN and CDR2 SYGVQD (reference sequence). CDR3 length: 13 amino acids. V was pared by 6 bases and J by 2 bases, with 8 bases between. As DNA, the CDR3 is TGCGCCAGCAGAGAAGGACCTGGAAACACCATATATTTT. Translation gives CASREGPGNTIYF.

The CDR3 region has the DNA TGCGCCAGCAGCTCTGACAGTCCCCACATTCAGTACTTC. Its translation is CASSSDSPHIQYF. V gene TRBV5-1 combines with J gene TRBJ2-4; D is possibly TRBD1 (5 bases). Germline lookup yields CDR1 SGHRS and CDR2 YFSETQ. The CDR3 has 13 residues. The V end was cut by 3 bases, the J end by 8 bases, with 12 bases between.

V and J are TRBV28 and TRBJ1-4; no clear D. Trimming stripped 4 bases from V and 5 bases from J, with 11 bases between. This CDR3 region has 14 residues. CDR1 is MDHEN and CDR2 is SYDVKM in the germline V gene. CDR3 residues: CASSWVGENEKLFF. CDR3 coding DNA: TGTGCCAGCAGTTGGGTAGGAGAGAATGAAAAACTGTTTTTT.

This rearrangement joins TRBV5-1 to TRBJ1-1; D gene ambiguous. The V end lost 0 bases, the J end lost 1 base, and 10 bases lay between the germline ends. The CDR3 length is 15 residues. Germline assignment: CDR1 SGHRS and CDR2 YFSETQ. The CDR3 sequence: CASSLANVGNTEAFF. The CDR3 nucleotides read TGCGCCAGCAGCTTGGCCAATGTGGGGAACACTGAAGCTTTCTTT.

The rearrangement uses TRBV11-2 and TRBJ2-5; D is possibly TRBD2 (5 bases). Trimming cost V 1 base and J 1 base, with 13 bases left between them. The CDR3 extends over 16 amino acids. Germline assignment: CDR1 SGHAT and CDR2 FQNNGV. Here the CDR3 reads CASSLVPGVAQETQYF. The CDR3 DNA is TGTGCCAGCAGCTTAGTCCCCGGGGTTGCCCAAGAGACCCAGTACTTC.

This rearrangement joins TRBV5-1 to TRBJ2-2; no clear D. This CDR3 spans 14 amino acids. The germline V gene has CDR1 SGHRS and CDR2 YFSETQ. V was cut by 0 bases and J by 7 bases, with 10 bases left in between. CDR3 sequence: CASSLGSEVGELFF. For the CDR3, the DNA is TGCGCCAGCAGCTTGGGCAGCGAGGTCGGGGAGCTGTTTTTT.

The chain combines TRBV7-2 with TRBJ1-3; D perhaps matches TRBD1 (6 bases). CDR3 length equals 16 residues. Germline lookup yields CDR1 SGHTA and CDR2 FQGNSA. V lost 1 base and J lost 4, with 14 bases in between. The CDR3 protein is CASSLGPAGAGNTIYF. For the CDR3, the DNA is TGTGCCAGCAGCTTAGGCCCTGCGGGGGCCGGAAACACCATATATTTT.

CDR3 amino acids: CASSLMASGQFF. The CDR3 bases are TGTGCCAGCAGCTTAATGGCGTCCGGGCAGTTCTTC. This chain joins TRBV7-2 and TRBJ2-1; D gene unclear. The CDR3 spans 12 residues. The ends were cut back, 2 bases at V and 12 bases at J, with 11 bases in the middle. Germline values: CDR1 SGHTA, CDR2 FQGNSA.

This sequence joins TRBV2 and TRBJ2-5, with a tentative D call TRBD1 (5 bases). V lost 0 bases, J lost 7 bases, and 9 bases lay in between. The length of the CDR3 is 13 residues. Per germline, CDR1 SNHLY and CDR2 FYNNEI. The CDR3, as DNA: TGTGCCAGCAGTGAAGCCCAGGGCGGGACCCAGTACTTC. Protein sequence: CASSEAQGGTQYF. The full variable domain, rest sourced from reference TRBV2 and TRBJ2-5, is EPEVTQTPSHQVTQMGQEVILRCVPISNHLYFYWYRQILGQKVEFLVSFYNNEISEKSEIFDDQFSVERPDGSNFTLKIRSTKLEDSAMYFCASSEAQGGTQYFGPGTRLLVL.

The genes are TRBV9 and TRBJ2-2; D perhaps matches TRBD1 (5 bases). Germline V gene data show CDR1 as SGDLS and CDR2 as YYNGEE. The CDR3 contains 14 residues. Trimming shortened V by 1 base and J by 7 bases, and 11 bases separated the two germline ends. The CDR3, as DNA: TGTGCCAGCAGCGTAAGGGGCGCCGACGGGGAGCTGTTTTTT. This sequence encodes CASSVRGADGELFF.

The chain uses TRBV18 and TRBJ2-7; the match to TRBD1 covers 7 bases. The trim removed 2 bases at V and 3 bases at J, leaving 7 bases unmatched. Germline V gives CDR1 KGHSH, CDR2 LQKENI. The CDR3 is 15 residues long. CDR3 amino acids: CASSPITGAGYEQYF. The DNA for the CDR3 is TGTGCCAGCTCACCAATCACAGGGGCCGGCTACGAGCAGTACTTC.

The sample holds one count of this clone. This chain joins TRBV5-1 and TRBJ2-7; D gene uncertain. The CDR3 is 13 residues long. From germline, CDR1 is SGHRS and CDR2 YFSETQ. Trimming took 0 bases from V and 12 from J, leaving 16 bases between them. The CDR3 protein is CASSLGPSFSGYF. For the CDR3, the DNA is TGCGCCAGCAGCTTGGGGCCCTCGTTCTCCGGGTACTTC.

The V call is TRBV27, the J call TRBJ1-5; a weak D match, TRBD1 (6 bases). The germline V and J ends were trimmed by 1 base and 5 bases, with 18 bases remaining between them. The germline CDR1 and CDR2 sequences are MNHEY and SMNVEV (reference sequence). This CDR3 contains 17 residues. Written as DNA, the CDR3 is TGTGCCAGCAGTTTATGGGGTAGGGGGGGGCGCGATCAGCCCCAGCATTTT. It is translated as CASSLWGRGGRDQPQHF.